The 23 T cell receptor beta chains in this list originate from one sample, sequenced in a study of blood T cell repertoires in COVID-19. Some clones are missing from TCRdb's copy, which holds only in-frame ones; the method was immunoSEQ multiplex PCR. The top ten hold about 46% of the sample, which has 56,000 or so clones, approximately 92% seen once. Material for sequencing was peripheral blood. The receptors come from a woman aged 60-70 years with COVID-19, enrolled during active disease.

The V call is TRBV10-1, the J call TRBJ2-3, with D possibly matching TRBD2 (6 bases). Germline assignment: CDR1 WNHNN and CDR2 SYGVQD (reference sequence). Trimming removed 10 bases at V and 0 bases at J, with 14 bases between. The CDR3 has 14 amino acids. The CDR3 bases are TGCGCCACGTGCGGCGGGGATAGCACAGATACGCAGTATTTT. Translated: CATCGGDSTDTQYF.

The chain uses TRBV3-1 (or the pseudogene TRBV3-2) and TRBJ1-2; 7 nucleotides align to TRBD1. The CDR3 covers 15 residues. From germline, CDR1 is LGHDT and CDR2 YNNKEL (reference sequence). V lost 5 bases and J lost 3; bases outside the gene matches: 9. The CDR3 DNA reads TGTGCCAGCAGCTCTACAGGGGCCGCCCACTATGGCTACACCTTC. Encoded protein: CASSSTGAAHYGYTF.

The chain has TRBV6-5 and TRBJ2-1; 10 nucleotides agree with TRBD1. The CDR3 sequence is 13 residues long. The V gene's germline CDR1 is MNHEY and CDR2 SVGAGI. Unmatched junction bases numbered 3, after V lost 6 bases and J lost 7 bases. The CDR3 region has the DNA TGTGCCAGCAGCGGACAGGGGGGGAATGAGCAGTTCTTC. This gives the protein CASSGQGGNEQFF.

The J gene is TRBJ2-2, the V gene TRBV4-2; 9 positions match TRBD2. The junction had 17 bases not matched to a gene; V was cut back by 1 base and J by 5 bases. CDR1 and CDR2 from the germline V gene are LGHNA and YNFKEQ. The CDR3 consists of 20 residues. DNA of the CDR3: TGTGCCAGCAGCCAAGTAGTTCTAGCGGGACCTACCCGGTCGACCGGGGAGCTGTTTTTT. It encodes CASSQVVLAGPTRSTGELFF.

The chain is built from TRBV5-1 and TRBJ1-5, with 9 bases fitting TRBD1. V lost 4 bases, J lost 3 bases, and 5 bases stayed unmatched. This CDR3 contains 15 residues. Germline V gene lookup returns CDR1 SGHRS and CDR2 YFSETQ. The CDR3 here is CASSRTGEDNQPQHF. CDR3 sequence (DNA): TGCGCCAGCAGCCGGACAGGGGAAGACAATCAGCCCCAGCATTTT.

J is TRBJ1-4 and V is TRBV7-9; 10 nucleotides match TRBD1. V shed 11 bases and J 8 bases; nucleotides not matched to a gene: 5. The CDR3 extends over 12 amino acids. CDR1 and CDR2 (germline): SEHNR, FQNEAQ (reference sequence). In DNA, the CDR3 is TGTGCCTCAGGACAGGGGGAGGAAAAACTGTTTTTT. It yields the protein CASGQGEEKLFF.

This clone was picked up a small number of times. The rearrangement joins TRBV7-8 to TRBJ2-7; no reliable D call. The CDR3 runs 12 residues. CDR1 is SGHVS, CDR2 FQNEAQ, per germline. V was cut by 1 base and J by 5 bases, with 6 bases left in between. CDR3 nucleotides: TGTGCCAGCAGCTTAGAAATTAACGAGCAGTACTTC. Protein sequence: CASSLEINEQYF.

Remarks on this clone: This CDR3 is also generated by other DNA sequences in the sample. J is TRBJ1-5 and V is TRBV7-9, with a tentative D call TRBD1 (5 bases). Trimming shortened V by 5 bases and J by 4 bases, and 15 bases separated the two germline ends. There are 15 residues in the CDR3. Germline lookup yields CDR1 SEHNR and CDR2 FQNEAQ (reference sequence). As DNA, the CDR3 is TGTGCCAGCAGCCCAAGGGGAGGAGGGAATCAGCCCCAGCATTTT. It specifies CASSPRGGGNQPQHF.

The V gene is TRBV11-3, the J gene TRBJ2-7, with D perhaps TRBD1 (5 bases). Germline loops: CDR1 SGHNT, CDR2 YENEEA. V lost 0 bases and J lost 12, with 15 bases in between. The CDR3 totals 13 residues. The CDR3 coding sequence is TGTGCCAGCAGCTTAGATCTCGACAGCCTCTCGTACTTC. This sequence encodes CASSLDLDSLSYF. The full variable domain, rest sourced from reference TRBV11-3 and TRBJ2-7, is EAGVVQSPRYKIIEKKQPVAFWCNPISGHNTLYWYLQNLGQGPELLIRYENEEAVDDSQLPKDRFSAERLKGVDSTLKIQPAELGDSAVYLCASSLDLDSLSYFGPGTRLTVT.

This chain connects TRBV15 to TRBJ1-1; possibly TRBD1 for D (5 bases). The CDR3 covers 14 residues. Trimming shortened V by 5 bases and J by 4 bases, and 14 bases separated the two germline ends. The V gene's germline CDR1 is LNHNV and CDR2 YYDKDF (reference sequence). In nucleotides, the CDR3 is TGTGCCACCAGCGCGGCCAGGGTGAGCACTGAAGCTTTCTTT. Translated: CATSAARVSTEAFF.

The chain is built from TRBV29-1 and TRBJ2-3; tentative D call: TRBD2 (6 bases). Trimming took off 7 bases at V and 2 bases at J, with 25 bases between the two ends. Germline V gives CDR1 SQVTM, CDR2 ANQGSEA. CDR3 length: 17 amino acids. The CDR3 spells CSGVGRDRKRPTDTQYF. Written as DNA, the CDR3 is TGCAGCGGGGTAGGGCGGGACCGAAAAAGGCCCACAGATACGCAGTATTTT.

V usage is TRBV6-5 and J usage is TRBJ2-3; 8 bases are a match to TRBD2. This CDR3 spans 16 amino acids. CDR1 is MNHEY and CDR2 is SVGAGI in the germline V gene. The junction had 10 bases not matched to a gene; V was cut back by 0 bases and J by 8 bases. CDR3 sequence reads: CASSYSISGGPATQYF. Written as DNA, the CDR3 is TGTGCCAGCAGTTACTCGATATCGGGAGGGCCGGCTACGCAGTATTTT.

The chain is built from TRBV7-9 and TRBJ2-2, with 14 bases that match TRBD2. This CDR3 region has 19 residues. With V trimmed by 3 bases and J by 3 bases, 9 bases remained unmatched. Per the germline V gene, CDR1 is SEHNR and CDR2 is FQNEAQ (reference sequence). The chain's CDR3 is CASSFFGLAGGGHTGELFF. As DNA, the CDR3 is TGTGCCAGCAGCTTCTTCGGACTAGCGGGAGGAGGCCACACCGGGGAGCTGTTTTTT.

The CDR3 nucleotides read TGTGCCACCAGTGAGGGGACTCGTCACACAGATACGCAGTATTTT. Translation gives CATSEGTRHTDTQYF. V usage is TRBV24-1 and J usage is TRBJ2-3, with D possibly matching TRBD2 (6 bases). Germline V gene data show CDR1 as KGHDR and CDR2 as SFDVKD. This CDR3 has 15 residues. V lost 4 bases and J 2 bases, leaving 12 bases between the germline ends.

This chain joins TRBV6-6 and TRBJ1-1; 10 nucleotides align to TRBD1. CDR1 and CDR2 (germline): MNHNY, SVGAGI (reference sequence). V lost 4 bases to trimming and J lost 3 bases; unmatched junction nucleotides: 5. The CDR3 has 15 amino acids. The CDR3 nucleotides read TGTGCCAGCAGTTTGGGACAGGGGAAGGACACTGAAGCTTTCTTT. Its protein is CASSLGQGKDTEAFF.

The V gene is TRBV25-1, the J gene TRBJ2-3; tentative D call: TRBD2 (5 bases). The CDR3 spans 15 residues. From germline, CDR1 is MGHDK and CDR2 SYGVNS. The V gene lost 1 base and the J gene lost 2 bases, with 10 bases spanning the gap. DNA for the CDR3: TGTGCCAGCAGTGAATTTCTAGCCACCACAGATACGCAGTATTTT. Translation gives CASSEFLATTDTQYF.

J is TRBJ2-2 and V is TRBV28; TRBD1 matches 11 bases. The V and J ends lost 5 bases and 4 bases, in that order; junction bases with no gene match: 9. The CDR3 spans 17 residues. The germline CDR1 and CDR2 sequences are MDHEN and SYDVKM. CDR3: CASSPHTGTGGTGELFF. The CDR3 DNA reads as TGTGCCAGCAGTCCCCATACCGGGACAGGGGGCACCGGGGAGCTGTTTTTT.

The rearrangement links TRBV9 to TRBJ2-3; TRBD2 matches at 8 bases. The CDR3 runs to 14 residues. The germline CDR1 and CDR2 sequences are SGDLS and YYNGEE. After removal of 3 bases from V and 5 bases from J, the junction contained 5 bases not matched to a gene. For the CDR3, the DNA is TGTGCCAGCAGCGCCGGGGGGGATATAGATACGCAGTATTTT. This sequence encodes CASSAGGDIDTQYF.

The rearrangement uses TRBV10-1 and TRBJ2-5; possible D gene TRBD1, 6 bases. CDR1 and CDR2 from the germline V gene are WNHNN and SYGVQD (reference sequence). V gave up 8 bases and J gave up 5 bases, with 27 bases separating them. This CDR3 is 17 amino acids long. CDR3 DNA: TGCGCCAGCGACCCGGGACACCCACAAGGGTCCAACGAGACCCAGTACTTC. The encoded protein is CASDPGHPQGSNETQYF.

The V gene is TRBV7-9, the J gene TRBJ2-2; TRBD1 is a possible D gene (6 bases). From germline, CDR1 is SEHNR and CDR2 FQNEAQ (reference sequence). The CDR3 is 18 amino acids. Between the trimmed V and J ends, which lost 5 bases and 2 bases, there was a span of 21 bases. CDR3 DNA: TGTGCCAGCAGCCCGCGGAGGTTTGGGGGCATAAACACCGGGGAGCTGTTTTTT. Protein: CASSPRRFGGINTGELFF.

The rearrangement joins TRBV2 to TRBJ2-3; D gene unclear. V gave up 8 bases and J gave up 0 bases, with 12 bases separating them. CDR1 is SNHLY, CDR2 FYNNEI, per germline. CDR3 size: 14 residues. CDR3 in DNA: TGTGCCAGCTCGGCGACGACTAGCACAGATACGCAGTATTTT. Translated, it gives CASSATTSTDTQYF.

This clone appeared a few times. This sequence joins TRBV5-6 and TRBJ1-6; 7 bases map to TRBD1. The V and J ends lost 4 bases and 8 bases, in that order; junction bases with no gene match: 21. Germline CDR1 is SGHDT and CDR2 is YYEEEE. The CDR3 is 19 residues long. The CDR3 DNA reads TGTGCCAGCAGCCCCGTTGCGGGCAGGGGGTCGATGGGAGATTCACCCCTCCACTTT. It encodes CASSPVAGRGSMGDSPLHF.

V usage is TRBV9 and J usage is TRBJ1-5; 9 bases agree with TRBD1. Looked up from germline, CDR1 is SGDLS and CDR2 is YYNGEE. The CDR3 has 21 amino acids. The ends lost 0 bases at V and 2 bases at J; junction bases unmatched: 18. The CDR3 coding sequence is TGTGCCAGCAGCGTAGTAATAGGAGGGGCGCCCCGGGACAGGGGCAATCAGCCCCAGCATTTT. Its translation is CASSVVIGGAPRDRGNQPQHF. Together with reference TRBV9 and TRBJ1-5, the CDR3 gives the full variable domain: DSGVTQTPKHLITATGQRVTLRCSPRSGDLSVYWYQQSLDQGLQFLIQYYNGEERAKGNILERFSAQQFPDLHSELNLSSLELGDSALYFCASSVVIGGAPRDRGNQPQHFGDGTRLSIL.